These 17 T cell receptor beta chains came from one sample sequenced in a study of T cell responses to AZD1222 COVID-19 vaccine. Sequencing used immunoSEQ multiplex PCR; TCRdb keeps in-frame clones, though not all of them. The sample records over 60,000 clones, around 89% being singletons. The source material was peripheral blood, sampled 28 days after the second dose of the MenACWY control vaccine. All receptors derive from an adult who received the MenACWY meningococcal vaccine as a control.

This clone was recorded a few times. The V gene is TRBV7-3, the J gene TRBJ2-5; 9 positions match TRBD2. The CDR3 is 16 residues long. J was trimmed by 4 bases and V by 5 bases; bases with no gene match: 11. Germline V CDR1 and CDR2: SGHTA, FQGTGA. CDR3 DNA sequence: TGTGCCAGCAGCCCTACGCGGGGGGGCCAGGGAGAGACCCAGTACTTC. Translated: CASSPTRGGQGETQYF.

The rearrangement uses TRBV5-4 and TRBJ2-7, with D possibly being TRBD1 (5 bases). The germline V gene encodes CDR1 SGHNT and CDR2 YYREEE (reference sequence). Between the trimmed V and J ends, which lost 3 bases and 2 bases, there was a span of 6 bases. This CDR3 comprises 12 residues. In nucleotides, the CDR3 is TGTGCCAGCAGCTCAGGGACCTACGAGCAGTACTTC. Protein product: CASSSGTYEQYF.

The V gene is TRBV4-3, the J gene TRBJ2-5; TRBD2 is a possible D gene (5 bases). The V gene lost 0 bases and the J gene lost 2 bases, with 7 bases spanning the gap. Per germline, CDR1 LGHNA and CDR2 YSLEER. The CDR3 is 14 amino acids. CDR3: CASSQELAQETQYF. The CDR3 region has the DNA TGCGCCAGCAGCCAAGAGCTAGCTCAAGAGACCCAGTACTTC.

This clone was detected once. This sequence joins TRBV19 and TRBJ1-1; no reliable D call. V dropped 5 bases and J dropped 1 base, with 8 bases sitting between them. The CDR3 is made up of 13 amino acids. Germline assignment: CDR1 LNHDA and CDR2 SQIVND (reference sequence). CDR3 sequence: CASSPESNTEAFF. Written as DNA, the CDR3 is TGTGCCAGTAGTCCAGAATCGAACACTGAAGCTTTCTTT.

The chain links TRBV28 to TRBJ2-3, with TRBD2 identical over 7 bases. The CDR3 extends over 16 amino acids. Germline V gene sequence: CDR1 MDHEN, CDR2 SYDVKM. The ends lost 5 bases at V and 0 bases at J; junction bases unmatched: 8. CDR3 bases: TGTGCCAGCAGTCGGATTGGGGGGGTAAGCACAGATACGCAGTATTTT. Translation gives CASSRIGGVSTDTQYF.

V and J are TRBV28 and TRBJ1-1, with D perhaps TRBD1 (6 bases). CDR1 and CDR2 from the germline V gene are MDHEN and SYDVKM. The ends were cut back, 4 bases at V and 8 bases at J, with 14 bases in the middle. The CDR3 length is 13 residues. The CDR3 loop reads CASSSDTGREAFF. In DNA form, the CDR3 reads TGTGCCAGCAGTTCCGATACAGGGAGGGAAGCTTTCTTT.

The rearrangement uses TRBV19 and TRBJ1-4, with D perhaps matching TRBD1 (6 bases). There are 14 residues in the CDR3. Trimming took off 3 bases at V and 5 bases at J, with 10 bases between the two ends. CDR1 is LNHDA, CDR2 SQIVND, per germline (reference sequence). Here the CDR3 reads CASSMNRGNEKLFF. DNA for the CDR3: TGTGCCAGTAGTATGAATAGGGGGAATGAAAAACTGTTTTTT.

The chain has TRBV19 and TRBJ1-5; D is uncertain. The CDR3 runs 12 residues. CDR1 and CDR2 from the germline V gene are LNHDA and SQIVND (reference sequence). Trimming removed 4 bases at V and 4 bases at J, with 5 bases between. CDR3 in amino acids: CASSTLNQPQHF. In DNA form, the CDR3 reads TGTGCCAGTAGTACCCTGAATCAGCCCCAGCATTTT.

This chain joins TRBV28 and TRBJ1-3; D gene unclear. The germline V gene has CDR1 MDHEN and CDR2 SYDVKM. The V and J ends lost 6 bases and 0 bases respectively, with 9 bases between them. The CDR3 sequence is 14 residues long. CDR3 nucleotides: TGTGCCAGCAGGTCAGGTAGCTCTGGAAACACCATATATTTT. Translated: CASRSGSSGNTIYF.

The V call is TRBV15, the J call TRBJ1-2; D is ambiguous. This CDR3 has 16 amino acids. Germline V gene sequence: CDR1 LNHNV, CDR2 YYDKDF (reference sequence). Deletions cut 0 bases from V and 4 bases from J, with 15 bases between. The CDR3 sequence is CATSRDRAGMGYGYTF. CDR3 coding DNA: TGTGCCACCAGCAGAGATCGAGCGGGAATGGGCTATGGCTACACCTTC.

The V call is TRBV25-1, the J call TRBJ2-7, with 7 bases identical to TRBD2. With 5 bases clipped from V and 2 bases from J, the junction kept 6 bases outside the gene matches. This CDR3 has 14 residues. From germline, CDR1 is MGHDK and CDR2 SYGVNS. The CDR3 protein is CASSWGGSTYEQYF. The CDR3 coding sequence is TGTGCCAGCAGTTGGGGCGGGAGCACCTACGAGCAGTACTTC.

This clone was observed once. The gene calls are TRBV6-1 and TRBJ2-3, with D unresolved. Trimming left V 0 bases short and J 6 bases short, with 1 base between. Germline CDR1 reads MNHNS; CDR2 reads SASEGT. The CDR3 extends over 11 amino acids. Here the CDR3 reads CASSEADTQYF. CDR3 bases: TGTGCCAGCAGTGAAGCGGATACGCAGTATTTT.

The chain is built from TRBV12-3 or TRBV12-4 and TRBJ2-7; D unresolved. The CDR3 has 13 amino acids. Trimming pared 5 bases from V and 4 bases from J, leaving 12 bases between. CDR3 loop: CASSPPPGYEQYF. CDR3 DNA sequence: TGTGCCAGCAGTCCGCCCCCAGGTTACGAGCAGTACTTC.

V and J are TRBV5-1 and TRBJ1-5; D may be TRBD1 (6 bases). There are 16 residues in the CDR3. Germline CDR1 SGHRS, CDR2 YFSETQ. V was pared by 0 bases and J by 5 bases, with 15 bases between. In DNA form, the CDR3 reads TGCGCCAGCAGCTTGGAAGGTTGGGGGCTGGATCAGCCCCAGCATTTT. Translated: CASSLEGWGLDQPQHF.

This chain connects TRBV5-1 to TRBJ1-4; D is ambiguous. V gave up 4 bases and J gave up 0 bases, with 10 bases separating them. The CDR3 loop spans 15 amino acids. Germline CDR1 and CDR2: SGHRS and YFSETQ. The CDR3 nucleotides read TGCGCCAGCAGCGTGGATTCCTCAACTAATGAAAAACTGTTTTTT. It specifies CASSVDSSTNEKLFF.

This clone occurred once. The V and J genes are TRBV7-9 and TRBJ2-7; the D is unclear. V gave up 1 base and J gave up 7 bases, with 20 bases separating them. Germline assignment: CDR1 SEHNR and CDR2 FQNEAQ (reference sequence). This CDR3 spans 16 amino acids. CDR3 protein: CASSLEEPGAGGEQYF. CDR3 nucleotides: TGTGCCAGCAGCTTAGAGGAGCCTGGTGCAGGCGGAGAGCAGTACTTC.

The chain joins TRBV7-9 to TRBJ2-7; TRBD2 matches at 7 bases. Trimming cost V 5 bases and J 9 bases; bases outside gene matches: 13. The germline V gene encodes CDR1 SEHNR and CDR2 FQNEAQ (reference sequence). CDR3 length: 14 residues. CDR3 DNA: TGTGCCAGCAGCCCCGTGGGGGAGGGAGCAGTGCAGTACTTC. Its translation is CASSPVGEGAVQYF.